A single sample is the source of the 25 T cell receptor beta chains below, sequenced in a study of T cells after yellow fever vaccination. TCRdb re-called the 5' RACE reads with MiXCR, one entry per CDR3 protein. The profile shows 300,000 to 400,000 distinct CDR3 sequences, 12% of them singletons. The sequenced sample was CD4+ T cells sorted from PBMCs, obtained 15 days after the yellow fever booster vaccination. The receptors here all came from a man younger than 35 who received the YFV17D yellow fever vaccine.

This chain connects TRBV5-1 to TRBJ1-6, with 7 bases aligning to TRBD1. Trimming took 3 bases from V and 7 from J; bases not matched to a gene: 4. This CDR3 contains 14 residues. Germline values: CDR1 SGHRS, CDR2 YFSETQ. The CDR3: CASSSGQDNSPLHF. CDR3 nucleotides: TGCGCCAGCAGCTCTGGACAGGACAATTCACCCCTCCACTTT.

This clonotype was seen more than once but under ten times. The rearrangement uses TRBV7-3 and TRBJ2-3; 12 bases line up with TRBD2. This CDR3 spans 16 amino acids. Losses at the gene ends were 5 bases for V and 5 bases for J; bases not matched to a gene: 8. Germline loops: CDR1 SGHTA, CDR2 FQGTGA. The CDR3 region is CASSPASGGAQDTQYF. CDR3 nucleotide sequence: TGTGCCAGCAGCCCCGCTAGCGGGGGGGCACAAGATACGCAGTATTTT. Complete variable domain (other parts from reference TRBV7-3 and TRBJ2-3): GAGVSQTPSNKVTEKGKYVELRCDPISGHTALYWYRQSLGQGPEFLIYFQGTGAADDSGLPNDRFFAVRPEGSVSTLKIQRTERGDSAVYLCASSPASGGAQDTQYFGPGTRLTVL.

The chain links TRBV7-2 to TRBJ1-5; 11 bases line up with TRBD1. The V segment lost 5 bases and the J segment 3 bases; nucleotides outside the gene matches: 3. The CDR3 length is 15 residues. Per the germline V gene, CDR1 is SGHTA and CDR2 is FQGNSA. The CDR3 loop is CASSRDRGDNQPQHF. CDR3 nucleotides: TGTGCCAGCAGCCGGGACAGGGGGGACAATCAGCCCCAGCATTTT.

This clonotype has more than one count but fewer than ten. The V call is TRBV6-5, the J call TRBJ2-3, with D perhaps matching TRBD1 (7 bases). Trimming left V 11 bases short and J 5 bases short, with 17 bases between. The CDR3 is 13 residues long. Looked up from germline, CDR1 is MNHEY and CDR2 is SVGAGI. The CDR3 reads CAARRQGGDTQYF. The CDR3 DNA is TGTGCCGCAAGAAGACAGGGAGGAGATACGCAGTATTTT.

The chain links TRBV20-1 to TRBJ1-4, with TRBD1 identical over 8 bases. The CDR3 is 13 amino acids. J lost 4 bases, V lost 6 bases, and 4 bases had no gene match. Germline assignment: CDR1 DFQATT and CDR2 SNEGSKA (reference sequence). CDR3: CSARTGNNEKLFF. The CDR3 DNA is TGCAGTGCAAGGACAGGGAATAATGAAAAACTGTTTTTT.

The V call is TRBV6-2 or TRBV6-3, the J call TRBJ2-4; D possibly corresponds to TRBD1 (6 bases). V lost 1 base, J lost 0 bases, and 19 bases lay in between. This CDR3 region has 19 residues. Germline loops: CDR1 MNHEY, CDR2 SVGEGT. This CDR3 reads CASSYLSDRINLAKNIQYF. The CDR3 DNA reads TGTGCCAGCAGTTACTTATCCGACAGGATCAATCTAGCCAAAAACATTCAGTACTTC.

Here the CDR3 DNA reads TGTGCCTGCCGGCCAGGGGAAGGCAATGAGCAGTTCTTC. Translated, it gives CACRPGEGNEQFF. This rearrangement joins TRBV6-5 to TRBJ2-1; a weak D match, TRBD1 (6 bases). CDR1 and CDR2 from the germline V gene are MNHEY and SVGAGI. Trimming left V 11 bases short and J 6 bases short, with 17 bases between. The CDR3 length is 13 residues.

This clonotype was counted at least ten times. This chain uses TRBV4-3 with TRBJ2-4; 7 bases map to TRBD2. J lost 9 bases, V lost 6 bases, and 2 bases had no gene match. The V gene's germline CDR1 is LGHNA and CDR2 YSLEER. This CDR3 spans 11 amino acids. The CDR3 here is CASRGGGIQYF. The CDR3 DNA follows: TGCGCCAGCAGGGGGGGGGGCATTCAGTACTTC.

This chain connects TRBV20-1 to TRBJ2-7, with D hard to call. This CDR3 is 11 amino acids long. In germline, CDR1 is DFQATT, CDR2 SNEGSKA (reference sequence). With 0 bases removed from V and 7 bases from J, the gap between germline ends came to 7 bases. CDR3 loop: CSARETEEQYF. The CDR3, as DNA: TGCAGTGCTAGAGAGACGGAGGAGCAGTACTTC.

This clonotype was detected ten times or more. This chain connects TRBV5-1 to TRBJ2-7; TRBD1 might be the D (6 bases). The CDR3 is made up of 14 amino acids. Germline loops: CDR1 SGHRS, CDR2 YFSETQ. The V and J ends lost 0 bases and 2 bases respectively, with 9 bases between them. The CDR3 region has the DNA TGCGCCAGCAGCTTGGTCGGACAGACCTACGAGCAGTACTTC. Amino acids: CASSLVGQTYEQYF.

The chain carries TRBV7-3 and TRBJ2-2, with 9 bases fitting TRBD1. The germline CDR1 and CDR2 sequences are SGHTA and FQGTGA. The CDR3 totals 17 residues. V dropped 5 bases and J dropped 3; count of bases not matched to a gene: 10. This CDR3 is CASSATGTGLHTGELFF. The CDR3 nucleotides are TGTGCCAGCAGCGCCACCGGGACAGGGCTCCACACCGGGGAGCTGTTTTTT.

This clonotype was observed a handful of times. The rearrangement uses TRBV14 and TRBJ1-4, with TRBD1 matching 7 bases. The CDR3 has 13 amino acids. The germline V gene has CDR1 SGHDN and CDR2 FVKESK. Unmatched junction bases numbered 5, after V lost 4 bases and J lost 9 bases. In DNA, the CDR3 is TGTGCCAGCAGCCTTTGGGACAGCCAAAAACTGTTTTTT. Protein product: CASSLWDSQKLFF.

The chain is built from TRBV25-1 and TRBJ1-5, with 8 bases fitting TRBD1. Per the germline V gene, CDR1 is MGHDK and CDR2 is SYGVNS. V was pared by 11 bases and J by 5 bases, with 11 bases of the junction left unmatched. The CDR3 length is 14 residues. The CDR3 bases are TGTGCCCCCAAGGACCACAGGGGGGATCAGCCCCAGCATTTT. Encoded protein: CAPKDHRGDQPQHF. The full variable domain, in which reference TRBV25-1 and TRBJ1-5 provide the parts outside the CDR3, is EADIYQTPRYLVIGTGKKITLECSQTMGHDKMYWYQQDPGMELHLIHYSYGVNSTEKGDLSSESTVSRIRTEHFPLTLESARPSHTSQYLCAPKDHRGDQPQHFGDGTRLSIL.

The gene calls are TRBV19 and TRBJ1-5; D perhaps matches TRBD1 (5 bases). In germline, CDR1 is LNHDA, CDR2 SQIVND (reference sequence). The CDR3 runs to 14 residues. The germline V and J ends were trimmed by 9 bases and 0 bases, with 12 bases remaining between them. CDR3 residues: CASRDGNSNQPQHF. The CDR3 DNA follows: TGTGCCAGCCGGGACGGAAATAGCAATCAGCCCCAGCATTTT.

This clonotype was seen more than once but under ten times. The J gene is TRBJ2-7, the V gene TRBV10-3; possibly TRBD1 for D (5 bases). The ends were cut back, 8 bases at V and 2 bases at J, with 19 bases in the middle. Germline V CDR1 and CDR2: ENHRY, SYGVKD. The CDR3 consists of 15 residues. CDR3 nucleotides: TGTGCCATCTCCTACGGGCCAGGGTCAGCCTACGAGCAGTACGTC. It codes for CAISYGPGSAYEQYV.

CDR3 sequence: CASSPAAFRYF. Written as DNA, the CDR3 is TGTGCCAGCAGCCCGGCCGCTTTCCGGTATTTT. The V call is TRBV6-2 or TRBV6-3, the J call TRBJ2-3; no definite D call. V was cut by 6 bases and J by 14 bases, with 15 bases left in between. The V gene's germline CDR1 is MNHEY and CDR2 SVGEGT. This CDR3 is 11 amino acids long.

This chain links TRBV9 with TRBJ2-1, with D possibly called TRBD1 or TRBD2 (6 bases each). Germline CDR1 SGDLS, CDR2 YYNGEE. V lost 3 bases and J 15 bases, leaving 19 bases between the germline ends. CDR3 length: 13 residues. CDR3 region: CASSGPRGGGVFF. In DNA, the CDR3 is TGTGCCAGCAGCGGCCCGCGAGGGGGAGGTGTGTTCTTC.

This clonotype was detected a few times. The gene calls are TRBV12-3 or TRBV12-4 and TRBJ2-4; 9 bases line up with TRBD2. CDR3 size: 15 residues. The V segment lost 6 bases and the J segment 3 bases; nucleotides outside the gene matches: 6. CDR3 nucleotides: TGTGCCAGCAGACCTAGCGGGGCAGGCAAAAACATTCAGTACTTC. This translates into CASRPSGAGKNIQYF.

V gene TRBV27 combines with J gene TRBJ2-7; D possibly corresponds to TRBD1 (8 bases). Between the trimmed V and J ends, which lost 6 bases and 2 bases, there was a span of 20 bases. The CDR3 covers 16 residues. CDR1 and CDR2 (germline): MNHEY, SMNVEV (reference sequence). DNA of the CDR3: TGTGCCAGCAGCACAGGGGGGGCGACTATTACCTACGAGCAGTACTTC. Translated, it gives CASSTGGATITYEQYF.

The chain links TRBV7-2 to TRBJ1-1; 9 bases agree with TRBD1. J lost 7 bases, V lost 6 bases, and 9 bases had no gene match. Germline assignment: CDR1 SGHTA and CDR2 FQGNSA. This CDR3 has 14 amino acids. In DNA, the CDR3 is TGTGCCAGCAGTCCCGGACAGGGGTACAGTGAAGCTTTCTTT. This translates into CASSPGQGYSEAFF.

The chain carries TRBV5-1 and TRBJ2-5, with 7 bases lining up with TRBD1. The CDR3 has 13 amino acids. Per the germline V gene, CDR1 is SGHRS and CDR2 is YFSETQ. V gave up 6 bases and J gave up 5 bases; unmatched junction bases: 7. The CDR3 DNA sequence: TGCGCCAGCAATGAGGGGGCCGAGGAGACCCAGTACTTC. Protein product: CASNEGAEETQYF.

This clonotype was observed a handful of times. The genes are TRBV2 and TRBJ2-3, with TRBD1 matching over 9 bases. The length of the CDR3 is 14 residues. V dropped 6 bases and J dropped 6; count of bases not matched to a gene: 7. CDR1 is SNHLY, CDR2 FYNNEI, per germline. The CDR3 nucleotides read TGTGCCAGCAGACGGGACAGGGAGTGGGATACGCAGTATTTT. Encoded protein: CASRRDREWDTQYF.

The chain links TRBV4-2 to TRBJ2-7, with D tentatively TRBD1 (6 bases). Trimming removed 3 bases from V and 0 bases from J, with 9 bases in between. Per the germline V gene, CDR1 is LGHNA and CDR2 is YNFKEQ. The CDR3 has 14 residues. CDR3 nucleotides: TGTGCCAGCAGCCAGGAAGGGGGCTCCTACGAGCAGTACTTC. Amino acids: CASSQEGGSYEQYF.

V usage is TRBV5-6 and J usage is TRBJ1-6; TRBD1 aligns across 9 bases. J lost 9 bases, V lost 4 bases, and 5 bases had no gene match. This CDR3 region has 14 residues. The V gene's germline CDR1 is SGHDT and CDR2 YYEEEE. CDR3 sequence (DNA): TGTGCCAGCAGCCAGGGACAGGGACTTTCACCCCTCCACTTT. Its protein is CASSQGQGLSPLHF.

The V call is TRBV12-3 or TRBV12-4, the J call TRBJ2-5; D gene uncertain. The V and J ends lost 7 bases and 5 bases respectively, with 14 bases between them. CDR3 size: 13 residues. The CDR3 bases are TGTGCCAGCACCTCCGTCACCGGGGAGACCCAGTACTTC. This gives the protein CASTSVTGETQYF.